The clone carrying this T cell receptor beta chain was picked up a small number of times. Trimming at V came to 6 bases and at J to 1 base, leaving 3 bases not matched to a gene. The CDR3 length is 15 residues. In germline, CDR1 is MNHEY, CDR2 SMNVEV (reference sequence). This entry is derived from a study of blood T cell repertoires in COVID-19. Those enrolled, adults aged about 18 to 89 years, came from around 25 US areas. Researchers sorted participants into cohorts using their self-reported clinical history. Assay used: immunoSEQ multiplex PCR; TCRdb lists only in-frame clones, some missing. The data show more than 250,000 clones, roughly 87% seen once.

The V gene is TRBV27, the J gene TRBJ2-2, with 9 nucleotides matching TRBD1. The sample consisted of PBMCs or T cells enriched from blood (not recorded which). The TCR sequence derives from a woman in her thirties or forties who had recovered from COVID-19. CDR3 in DNA: TGTGCCAGCAGACCGGGACAGGGGAACACCGGGGAGCTGTTTTTT. It translates to CASRPGQGNTGELFF.